This TCR beta chain comes out of a study of early T cells in non-severe SARS-CoV-2 infection. About the research overall: The sequenced material was bulk RNA from unsorted whole blood, and its chains were unpaired. Study outcomes and limitations: Reliance on VDJdb matching favored anti-spike CD8 responses; private and CD4 specificities were missed.

V lost 5 bases to trimming and J lost 8 bases; unmatched junction nucleotides: 8. Germline loops: CDR1 SEHNR, CDR2 FQNEAQ (reference sequence). The CDR3 runs to 13 residues. In the library, individual cDNA molecules carried attached unique molecular identifiers. TCRdb reanalysed the 5' RACE reads using MiXCR and keeps one entry per CDR3 protein. The repertoire holds around 30,000 distinct CDR3 sequences, with under 7% as singletons. This clonotype showed up many times. What it binds is not known. This sequence joins TRBV7-9 and TRBJ1-2; 7 nucleotides agree with TRBD1. The specimen was whole blood. This TCR was sampled from an adult who was a healthcare worker with PCR-confirmed SARS-CoV-2 infection or an uninfected control (not recorded which). Here the CDR3 reads CASSLGQATGYTF. The CDR3, as DNA: TGTGCCAGCAGCCTAGGACAGGCGACGGGCTACACCTTC.